These 11 T cell receptor beta chains were all obtained from the same sample, sequenced in a study of T cell responses to AZD1222 COVID-19 vaccine. Sequencing used immunoSEQ multiplex PCR; TCRdb keeps in-frame clones, though not all of them. The top ten hold under 14% of the sample, which has 75,000 to 85,000 clones, around 90% seen once. The sequencing used peripheral blood, collected 28 days after the second AZD1222 dose. Receptors originate from an adult who received the AZD1222 COVID-19 vaccine.

The V and J genes are TRBV14 and TRBJ2-7, with D perhaps TRBD2 (6 bases). The CDR3 is 15 amino acids. Deletions cut 1 base from V and 3 bases from J, with 13 bases between. In germline, CDR1 is SGHDN, CDR2 FVKESK. CDR3 nucleotide sequence: TGTGCCAGCAGCCAAGGGGGCGGAGGGTACTACGAGCAGTACTTC. Translation gives CASSQGGGGYYEQYF.

The chain's CDR3 is CASTEGGLYYGYTF. The CDR3 DNA follows: TGTGCCAGCACCGAGGGGGGGCTGTACTATGGCTACACCTTC. The gene calls are TRBV5-6 and TRBJ1-2; D is possibly TRBD1 (6 bases). Trimming removed 6 bases from V and 3 bases from J, with 15 bases in between. The germline gives CDR1 SGHDT, CDR2 YYEEEE. This CDR3 has 14 residues.

This chain uses TRBV6-5 with TRBJ1-4; D is unclear. The CDR3 consists of 16 residues. Looked up from germline, CDR1 is MNHEY and CDR2 is SVGAGI. Trimming pared 4 bases from V and 7 bases from J, leaving 19 bases between. CDR3 in amino acids: CASSFRSVATAEKLFF. CDR3 coding DNA: TGTGCCAGCAGTTTTCGGTCGGTGGCAACCGCTGAAAAACTGTTTTTT.

This chain links TRBV9 with TRBJ2-2, with 9 positions matching TRBD2. CDR1 and CDR2 (germline): SGDLS, YYNGEE. V dropped 0 bases and J dropped 7; count of bases not matched to a gene: 7. This CDR3 spans 16 amino acids. CDR3 nucleotides: TGTGCCAGCAGCGTAGGAGGCGGGGGGGCCGGCGGGGAGCTGTTTTTT. Amino acids: CASSVGGGGAGGELFF.

The chain couples TRBV7-9 to TRBJ1-2, with D unclear. Trimming shortened V by 8 bases and J by 0 bases, and 7 bases separated the two germline ends. This CDR3 has 12 amino acids. Germline lookup yields CDR1 SEHNR and CDR2 FQNEAQ (reference sequence). CDR3 protein: CASSPTNYGYTF. CDR3 coding DNA: TGTGCCAGCTCCCCCACTAACTATGGCTACACCTTC.

The chain is built from TRBV6-1 and TRBJ2-7; D unclear. This CDR3 is built from 12 residues. The V end was cut by 1 base, the J end by 6 bases, with 7 bases between. Germline V lookup: CDR1 MNHNS, CDR2 SASEGT. This CDR3 reads CASSEVTGEQYF. The CDR3 bases are TGTGCCAGCAGTGAAGTTACGGGCGAGCAGTACTTC.

The V call is TRBV4-3, the J call TRBJ1-1; 11 nucleotides match TRBD1. J lost 2 bases, V lost 0 bases, and 2 bases had no gene match. Germline V gene data show CDR1 as LGHNA and CDR2 as YSLEER. CDR3 size: 16 residues. DNA for the CDR3: TGCGCCAGCAGCCAAGATTGGACAGGGGGCAACACTGAAGCTTTCTTT. Protein sequence: CASSQDWTGGNTEAFF.

The rearrangement links TRBV2 to TRBJ2-3; D not resolved. V was pared by 6 bases and J by 0 bases, with 13 bases between. Germline values: CDR1 SNHLY, CDR2 FYNNEI. CDR3 length: 15 residues. CDR3 nucleotide sequence: TGTGCCAGCAGGGGCCGGACGGCTAGCACAGATACGCAGTATTTT. Translation gives CASRGRTASTDTQYF.

This chain joins TRBV9 and TRBJ1-3; D uncertain. Trimming took 3 bases from V and 0 from J, leaving 10 bases between them. Germline CDR1 is SGDLS and CDR2 is YYNGEE. The CDR3 totals 15 residues. The CDR3 DNA is TGTGCCAGCAGCGGACTTGACACCTCTGGAAACACCATATATTTT. Residues: CASSGLDTSGNTIYF.

CDR3 coding DNA: TGTGCCAGCAGCAAAGATGGACAGGAATACTTTAAAACTAGCACAGATACGCAGTATTTT. It is translated as CASSKDGQEYFKTSTDTQYF. This chain uses TRBV21-1 with TRBJ2-3; the table assigns TRBD1, which was not confirmed against the DNA. TRBV21-1 is deemed a pseudogene. The CDR3 contains 20 residues.

J is TRBJ2-7 and V is TRBV25-1; D not resolved. This CDR3 is 14 amino acids long. CDR1 is MGHDK and CDR2 is SYGVNS in the germline V gene. Trimming shortened V by 0 bases and J by 5 bases, and 11 bases separated the two germline ends. This CDR3 is CASSEYGSSHEQYF. The CDR3 DNA follows: TGTGCCAGCAGTGAATATGGTAGCAGCCACGAGCAGTACTTC.